This paragraph reports one T cell receptor beta chain. Its antigen remains unknown. Clones were read by immunoSEQ multiplex PCR, and TCRdb kept only the in-frame ones, dropping some. Here the sample spans around 140,000 clones, around 93% being singletons. This record comes from a study of T cell responses to AZD1222 COVID-19 vaccine. Germline V gene data show CDR1 as MGHRA and CDR2 as YSYEKL. Trimming removed 6 bases at V and 2 bases at J, with 22 bases between. CDR3 length: 17 residues. Study findings and constraints: Repertoires were obtained only post-peak T cell response. Unmutated regions of variants are reportedly targeted by nearly half of spike-specific TCRs. Compared with day 0, the breadth and depth of the Spike-specific TCR repertoire rose significantly after two doses of AZD1222.

Second doses that came at about 4 or about 12 weeks were put together. V and J are TRBV4-1 and TRBJ2-5; D unresolved. This receptor was identified in an adult who received the AZD1222 COVID-19 vaccine. This specimen was peripheral blood, taken 28 days after the second AZD1222 dose. CDR3 sequence (DNA): TGCGCCAGCAGAGGAACTGTGGGCGGCCAGGAACAAGAGACCCAGTACTTC. Translation: CASRGTVGGQEQETQYF.